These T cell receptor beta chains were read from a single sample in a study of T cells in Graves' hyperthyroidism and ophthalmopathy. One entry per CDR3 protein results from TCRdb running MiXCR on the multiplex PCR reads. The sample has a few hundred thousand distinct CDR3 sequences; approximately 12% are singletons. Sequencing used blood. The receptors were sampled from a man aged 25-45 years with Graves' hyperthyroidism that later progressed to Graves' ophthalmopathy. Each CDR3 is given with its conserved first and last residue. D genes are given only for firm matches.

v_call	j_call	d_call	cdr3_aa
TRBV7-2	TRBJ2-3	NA	CASSFSGRADTQYF
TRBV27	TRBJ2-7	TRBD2	CASSPLLAGGLNEQYF
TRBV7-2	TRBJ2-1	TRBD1	CASSPRTGSDEQFF
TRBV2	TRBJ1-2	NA	CASSEIPSGYGYTF
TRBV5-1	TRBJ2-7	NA	CASSFRGRNYEQYF
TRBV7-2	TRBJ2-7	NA	CASSLTGGGEQYF
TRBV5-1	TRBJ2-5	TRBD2	CASSLGARLAGVETQYF
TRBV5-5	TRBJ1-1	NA	CASSLITGSNEAFF
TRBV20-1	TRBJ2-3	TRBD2	CSARGLAATDTQYF
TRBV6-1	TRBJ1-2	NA	CASSFSDRSGNGYTF
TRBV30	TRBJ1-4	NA	CAWSRHSTNEKLFF
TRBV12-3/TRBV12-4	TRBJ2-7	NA	CASSFSSGRAYEQYF
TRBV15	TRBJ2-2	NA	CATSRVGGYTGELFF
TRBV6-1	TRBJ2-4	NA	CASSSQEAKNIQYF
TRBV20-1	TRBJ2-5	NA	CSARDRRDSLRETQYF
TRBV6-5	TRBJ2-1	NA	CASSYSQFYNEQFF
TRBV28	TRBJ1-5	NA	CASSFPSSGQINQPQHF
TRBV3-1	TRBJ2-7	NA	CASSQEGRGRSYEQYF
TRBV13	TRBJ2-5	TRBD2	CASSSPFSGGALETQYF